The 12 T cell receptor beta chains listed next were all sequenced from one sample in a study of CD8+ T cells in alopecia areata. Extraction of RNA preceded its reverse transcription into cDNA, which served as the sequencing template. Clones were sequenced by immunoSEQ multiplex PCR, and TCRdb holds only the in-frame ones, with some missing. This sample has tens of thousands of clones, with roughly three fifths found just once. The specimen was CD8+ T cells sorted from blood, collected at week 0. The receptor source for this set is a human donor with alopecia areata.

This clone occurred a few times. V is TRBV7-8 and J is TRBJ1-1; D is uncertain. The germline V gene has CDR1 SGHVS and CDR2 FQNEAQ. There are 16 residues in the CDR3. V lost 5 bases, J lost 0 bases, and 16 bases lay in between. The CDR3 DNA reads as TGTGCCAGCAGCCCTTACTCAGGAGGGATGAACACTGAAGCTTTCTTT. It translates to CASSPYSGGMNTEAFF. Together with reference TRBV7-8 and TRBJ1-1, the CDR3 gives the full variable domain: GAGVSQSPRYKVAKRGQDVALRCDPISGHVSLFWYQQALGQGPEFLTYFQNEAQLDKSGLPSDRFFAERPEGSVSTLKIQRTQQEDSAVYLCASSPYSGGMNTEAFFGQGTRLTVV.

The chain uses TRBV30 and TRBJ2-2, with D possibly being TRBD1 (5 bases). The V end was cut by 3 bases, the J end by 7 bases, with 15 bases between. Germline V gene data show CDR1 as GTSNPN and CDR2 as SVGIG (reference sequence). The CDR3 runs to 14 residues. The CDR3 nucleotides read TGTGCCTGGAGGGCGATAGGGGATTACGGGGAGCTGTTTTTT. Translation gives CAWRAIGDYGELFF.

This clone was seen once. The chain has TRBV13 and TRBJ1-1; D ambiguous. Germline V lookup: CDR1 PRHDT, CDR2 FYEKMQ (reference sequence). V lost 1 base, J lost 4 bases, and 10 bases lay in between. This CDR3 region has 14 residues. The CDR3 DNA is TGTGCCAGCAGCTTAGATCCGGGAAGCACTGAAGCTTTCTTT. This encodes CASSLDPGSTEAFF.

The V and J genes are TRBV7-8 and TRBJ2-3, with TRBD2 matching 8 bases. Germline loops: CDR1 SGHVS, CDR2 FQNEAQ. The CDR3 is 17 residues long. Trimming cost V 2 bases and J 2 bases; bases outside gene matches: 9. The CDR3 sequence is CASSLLRTGGITDTQYF. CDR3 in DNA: TGTGCCAGCAGCTTATTGAGGACGGGAGGGATCACAGATACGCAGTATTTT.

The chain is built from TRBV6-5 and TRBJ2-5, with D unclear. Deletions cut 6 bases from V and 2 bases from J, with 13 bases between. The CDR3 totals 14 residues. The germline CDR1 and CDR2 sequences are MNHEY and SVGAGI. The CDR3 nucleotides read TGTGCCAGCAGAGTCCATATGAGTCAAGAGACCCAGTACTTC. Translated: CASRVHMSQETQYF.

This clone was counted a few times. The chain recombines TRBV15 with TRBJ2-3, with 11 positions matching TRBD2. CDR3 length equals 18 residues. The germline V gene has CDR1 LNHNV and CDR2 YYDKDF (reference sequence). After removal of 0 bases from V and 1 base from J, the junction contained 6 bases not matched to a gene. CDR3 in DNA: TGTGCCACCAGCAGAGATTCACTAGCGGGAGCCCGCACAGATACGCAGTATTTT. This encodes CATSRDSLAGARTDTQYF.

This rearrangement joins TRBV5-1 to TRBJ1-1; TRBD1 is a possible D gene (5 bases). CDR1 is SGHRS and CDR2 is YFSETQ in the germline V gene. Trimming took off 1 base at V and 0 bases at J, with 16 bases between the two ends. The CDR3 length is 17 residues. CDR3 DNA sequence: TGCGCCAGCAGCTTGTACGGGGGATCTTTGATGAACACTGAAGCTTTCTTT. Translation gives CASSLYGGSLMNTEAFF.

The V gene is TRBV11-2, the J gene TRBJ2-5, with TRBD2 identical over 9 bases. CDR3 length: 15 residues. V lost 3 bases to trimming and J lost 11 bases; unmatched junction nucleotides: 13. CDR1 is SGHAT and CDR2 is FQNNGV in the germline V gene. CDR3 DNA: TGTGCCAGCAGCTTCCAGGCGGGGGGGCCTGGGGAGCAGTACTTC. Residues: CASSFQAGGPGEQYF.

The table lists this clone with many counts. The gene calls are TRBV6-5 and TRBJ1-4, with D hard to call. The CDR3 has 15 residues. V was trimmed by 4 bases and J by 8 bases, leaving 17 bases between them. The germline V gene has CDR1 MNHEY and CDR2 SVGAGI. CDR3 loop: CASSSGVSNSEKLFF. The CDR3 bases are TGTGCCAGCAGTTCCGGCGTCTCCAATTCCGAAAAACTGTTTTTT.

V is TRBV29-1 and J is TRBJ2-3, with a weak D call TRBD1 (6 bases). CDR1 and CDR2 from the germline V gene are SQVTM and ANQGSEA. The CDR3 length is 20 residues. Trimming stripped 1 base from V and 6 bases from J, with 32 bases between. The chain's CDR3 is CSVEAECRALFYWGRDTQYF. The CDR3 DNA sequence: TGCAGCGTTGAAGCCGAATGTCGGGCTCTCTTCTATTGGGGGCGGGATACGCAGTATTTT.

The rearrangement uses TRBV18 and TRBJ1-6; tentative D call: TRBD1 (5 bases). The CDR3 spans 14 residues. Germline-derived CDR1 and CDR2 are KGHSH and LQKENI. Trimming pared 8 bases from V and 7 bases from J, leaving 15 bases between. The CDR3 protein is CASHRAAGNSPLHF. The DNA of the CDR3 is TGTGCCAGCCACAGAGCGGCAGGGAATTCACCCCTCCACTTT.

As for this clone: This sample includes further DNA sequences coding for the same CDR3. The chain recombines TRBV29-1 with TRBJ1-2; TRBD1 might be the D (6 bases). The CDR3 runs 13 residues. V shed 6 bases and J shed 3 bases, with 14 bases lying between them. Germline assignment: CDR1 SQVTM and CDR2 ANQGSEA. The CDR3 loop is CSVVGRGDYGYTF. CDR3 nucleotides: TGCAGCGTCGTGGGGAGGGGGGACTATGGCTACACCTTC.